Below, 16 T cell receptor beta chains from the same sample are listed, as sequenced in a study of blood T cell repertoires in COVID-19. TCRdb's table, derived via immunoSEQ multiplex PCR, lists solely in-frame clones and lacks some. The data hold more than 400,000 clones, with 70% to 90% observed a single time. The sample was peripheral blood. Every receptor here comes from a human donor in a cohort sampled during active COVID-19.

The gene calls are TRBV6-2 or TRBV6-3 and TRBJ1-2; the match to TRBD1 covers 10 bases. Germline V lookup: CDR1 MNHEY, CDR2 SVGEGT. The CDR3 is 14 amino acids. Trimming removed 4 bases from V and 6 bases from J; junction bases left unmatched: 5. The CDR3 sequence: CASSSTGGFDGYTF. The CDR3 nucleotides read TGTGCCAGCAGTTCGACAGGGGGCTTTGATGGCTACACCTTC.

V is TRBV25-1 and J is TRBJ2-7, with a possible D match to TRBD1 (6 bases). This CDR3 contains 14 residues. Between the trimmed V and J ends, which lost 2 bases and 5 bases, there was a span of 13 bases. Germline CDR1 and CDR2: MGHDK and SYGVNS. The CDR3 DNA is TGTGCCAGCAGTGAAGGACAGAGGTTCGACGAGCAGTACTTC. Its protein product is CASSEGQRFDEQYF.

This clone was recorded a few times. J is TRBJ2-1 and V is TRBV9; D is ambiguous. This CDR3 has 15 residues. Germline CDR1 SGDLS, CDR2 YYNGEE. V shed 0 bases and J shed 4 bases, with 11 bases lying between them. CDR3 sequence: CASSVESVYYNEQFF. The CDR3 region has the DNA TGTGCCAGCAGCGTAGAAAGTGTCTATTACAATGAGCAGTTCTTC.

The CDR3 DNA reads TGTGCCACCCGGACGGGGGGCGGGAGAGGTGAAAAACTGTTTTTT. It yields the protein CATRTGGGRGEKLFF. The rearrangement uses TRBV19 and TRBJ1-4; perhaps TRBD1 as D (6 bases). The V and J ends lost 10 bases and 7 bases respectively, with 22 bases between them. This CDR3 contains 15 residues. CDR1 is LNHDA and CDR2 is SQIVND in the germline V gene (reference sequence).

This chain joins TRBV3-1 (or the pseudogene TRBV3-2) and TRBJ2-1; 10 nucleotides agree with TRBD2. The CDR3 covers 16 residues. The ends lost 2 bases at V and 6 bases at J; junction bases unmatched: 7. In germline, CDR1 is LGHDT, CDR2 YNNKEL (reference sequence). In DNA form, the CDR3 reads TGTGCCAGCAGCCAATTACCGGGACTAGCGAGCAATGAGCAGTTCTTC. It codes for CASSQLPGLASNEQFF.

The V gene is TRBV11-3, the J gene TRBJ2-7; 8 positions agree with TRBD1. The junction had 6 bases not matched to a gene; V was cut back by 1 base and J by 4 bases. The CDR3 is 15 amino acids. CDR1 and CDR2 (germline): SGHNT, YENEEA. CDR3 protein: CASSLGPQGAYEQYF. CDR3 nucleotides: TGTGCCAGCAGCTTAGGTCCCCAGGGGGCGTACGAGCAGTACTTC.

V gene TRBV27 combines with J gene TRBJ2-5; 9 nucleotides align to TRBD2. Germline V gene lookup returns CDR1 MNHEY and CDR2 SMNVEV (reference sequence). The J segment lost 5 bases and the V segment lost 4 bases, leaving 8 bases of the junction unmatched. CDR3 length: 15 residues. For the CDR3, the DNA is TGTGCCAGCAGTTCGGCGGGAGGGATTACTGAGACCCAGTACTTC. Protein sequence: CASSSAGGITETQYF.

This clone has more than one count but fewer than ten. The chain uses TRBV6-2 or TRBV6-3 and TRBJ1-3, with a possible D match to TRBD1 (6 bases). V was trimmed by 5 bases and J by 4 bases, leaving 12 bases between them. This CDR3 has 14 residues. Germline CDR1 and CDR2: MNHEY and SVGEGT. The CDR3 nucleotides are TGTGCCAGCAGTCAAACAGGGATCGGAAACACCATATATTTT. Translated, it gives CASSQTGIGNTIYF.

The rearrangement uses TRBV28 and TRBJ2-7, with TRBD2 identical over 13 bases. After removal of 6 bases from V and 0 bases from J, the junction contained 11 bases not matched to a gene. The CDR3 runs to 18 residues. In germline, CDR1 is MDHEN, CDR2 SYDVKM. Here the CDR3 DNA reads TGTGCCAGCAGCCAACTAGGGACTAGCGGGGACAGCTCCTACGAGCAGTACTTC. It encodes CASSQLGTSGDSSYEQYF. Combining the CDR3 with reference TRBV28 and TRBJ2-7 gives the whole variable domain DVKVTQSSRYLVKRTGEKVFLECVQDMDHENMFWYRQDPGLGLRLIYFSYDVKMKEKGDIPEGYSVSREKKERFSLILESASTNQTSMYLCASSQLGTSGDSSYEQYFGPGTRLTVT.

V and J are TRBV19 and TRBJ2-1; maybe TRBD1 (5 bases). Germline V lookup: CDR1 LNHDA, CDR2 SQIVND (reference sequence). This CDR3 region has 15 residues. With 6 bases removed from V and 2 bases from J, the gap between germline ends came to 14 bases. This CDR3 reads CASRPHRSTYNEQFF. The DNA for the CDR3 is TGTGCCAGTAGACCCCACAGGTCAACCTACAATGAGCAGTTCTTC.

The rearrangement joins TRBV2 to TRBJ2-5; TRBD2 matches 8 bases. Germline CDR1 SNHLY, CDR2 FYNNEI. Germline trimming cut 3 bases from V and 4 bases from J; bases unmatched to any gene: 10. The CDR3 is 16 amino acids. DNA for the CDR3: TGTGCCAGCAGTGAGTTTGGCGGGAGGACCACAGAGACCCAGTACTTC. This encodes CASSEFGGRTTETQYF. The full variable domain, its missing parts supplied by reference TRBV2 and TRBJ2-5, is EPEVTQTPSHQVTQMGQEVILRCVPISNHLYFYWYRQILGQKVEFLVSFYNNEISEKSEIFDDQFSVERPDGSNFTLKIRSTKLEDSAMYFCASSEFGGRTTETQYFGPGTRLLVL.

The rearrangement joins TRBV14 to TRBJ2-7; no clear D gene. Per the germline V gene, CDR1 is SGHDN and CDR2 is FVKESK. This CDR3 has 13 amino acids. Trimming shortened V by 3 bases and J by 2 bases, and 8 bases separated the two germline ends. The CDR3 region has the DNA TGTGCCAGCAGCCATTACCAGGCCTACGAGCAGTACTTC. Translation gives CASSHYQAYEQYF.

The V gene is TRBV12-3 or TRBV12-4, the J gene TRBJ1-1; D unclear. The CDR3 spans 12 residues. Deletions cut 5 bases from V and 4 bases from J, with 8 bases between. The CDR3 here is CASSRSGTEAFF. The CDR3 DNA is TGTGCCAGCAGTCGGTCGGGCACTGAAGCTTTCTTT.

This rearrangement joins TRBV19 to TRBJ2-2; D might be TRBD1 (6 bases). V was pared by 9 bases and J by 1 base, with 15 bases between. The CDR3 extends over 15 amino acids. Germline-derived CDR1 and CDR2 are LNHDA and SQIVND (reference sequence). CDR3 in DNA: TGTGCCAGCCTCCCGAGGGGACAGAACACCGGGGAGCTGTTTTTT. Residues: CASLPRGQNTGELFF.

The chain has TRBV6-5 and TRBJ1-1; D is perhaps TRBD1 (5 bases). V lost 5 bases and J lost 1, with 14 bases in between. Germline CDR1 MNHEY, CDR2 SVGAGI. This CDR3 is 15 amino acids long. CDR3 amino acids: CASSPRGEGNTEAFF. The DNA of the CDR3 is TGTGCCAGCAGTCCCCGGGGGGAGGGGAACACTGAAGCTTTCTTT.

The CDR3 protein is CASSPFRQSEAFF. The CDR3 region has the DNA TGTGCCAGTAGCCCTTTCAGACAATCGGAAGCTTTCTTT. V gene TRBV19 combines with J gene TRBJ1-1, with no clear D. The CDR3 spans 13 residues. The germline gives CDR1 LNHDA, CDR2 SQIVND (reference sequence). V lost 6 bases and J lost 8, with 16 bases in between.